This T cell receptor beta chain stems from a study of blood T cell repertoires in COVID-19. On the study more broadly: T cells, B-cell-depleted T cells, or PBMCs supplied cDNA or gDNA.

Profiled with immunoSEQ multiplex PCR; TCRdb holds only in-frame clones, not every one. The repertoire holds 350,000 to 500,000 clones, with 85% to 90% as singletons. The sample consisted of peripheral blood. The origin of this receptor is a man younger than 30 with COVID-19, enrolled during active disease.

The CDR3: CASSFGGPLAKNIQYF. The CDR3 coding sequence is TGTGCCAGCAGCTTCGGGGGGCCACTAGCCAAAAACATTCAGTACTTC. V gene TRBV5-6 combines with J gene TRBJ2-4, with D possibly being TRBD2 (7 bases). The length of the CDR3 is 16 residues. V was clipped by 2 bases and J by 0 bases, with 12 bases between them. In germline, CDR1 is SGHDT, CDR2 YYEEEE.